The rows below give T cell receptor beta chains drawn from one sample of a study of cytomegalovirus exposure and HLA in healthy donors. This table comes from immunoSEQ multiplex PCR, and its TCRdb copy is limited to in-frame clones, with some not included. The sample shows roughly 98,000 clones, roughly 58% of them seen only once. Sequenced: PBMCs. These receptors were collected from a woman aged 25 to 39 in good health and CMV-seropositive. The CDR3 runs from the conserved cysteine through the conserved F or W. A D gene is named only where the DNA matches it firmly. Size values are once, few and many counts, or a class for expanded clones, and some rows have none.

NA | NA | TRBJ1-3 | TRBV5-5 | TGTGCCAGCAGCTCCTCCGGGACATTCCGGAGCTCTGGAAACACCATATATTTT | CASSSSGTFRSSGNTIYF
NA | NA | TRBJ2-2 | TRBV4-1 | TGCGCCAGCAGCCAAGAAGGGTTGAGGGGGGGGCCTCCCACCGGGGAGCTGTTTTTT | CASSQEGLRGGPPTGELFF
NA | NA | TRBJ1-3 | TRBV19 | TGTGCCAGTAGTATAGGAGGAGCTGGAAACACCATATATTTT | CASSIGGAGNTIYF
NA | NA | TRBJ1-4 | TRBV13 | TGTGCCAGCAGCTTCTCTTTTGGGCCTAATGAAAAACTGTTTTTT | CASSFSFGPNEKLFF
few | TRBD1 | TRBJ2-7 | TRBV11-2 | TGTGCCAGCAGCCGGGACAGGCTTTACGAGCAGTACTTC | CASSRDRLYEQYF
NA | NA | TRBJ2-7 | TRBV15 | TGTGCCACCAGCAGAGATCCGGCAGAGGCCTACGAGCAGTACTTC | CATSRDPAEAYEQYF
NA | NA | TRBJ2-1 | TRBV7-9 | TGTGCCAGCAGCTTAGGACAGAACAATGAGCAGTTCTTC | CASSLGQNNEQFF
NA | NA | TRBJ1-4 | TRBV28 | TGTGCCAGCAGTTTCGGTGGAACTAATGAAAAACTGTTTTTT | CASSFGGTNEKLFF
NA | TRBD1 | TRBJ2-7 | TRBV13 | TGTGCCAGCAGCTTAAGGGGACAGGGTTACGAGCAGTACTTC | CASSLRGQGYEQYF
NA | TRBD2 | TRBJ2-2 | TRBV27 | TGTGCCAGCAGTTTACTGACCGGGACTAGCGGGGGTTACACCGGGGAGCTGTTTTTT | CASSLLTGTSGGYTGELFF
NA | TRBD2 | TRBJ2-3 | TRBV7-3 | TGTGCCAGCAGCTTAGCGGGGGGGCTGGGAGATACGCAGTATTTT | CASSLAGGLGDTQYF
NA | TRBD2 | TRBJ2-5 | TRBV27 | TGTGCCAGCAGTTATCGGGGGGGCCACGAACAGTACTTC | CASSYRGGHEQYF
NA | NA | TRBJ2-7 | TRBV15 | TGTGCCACCAGTTCTAGGGGGAGAAGCCTCGAGCAGTACTTC | CATSSRGRSLEQYF
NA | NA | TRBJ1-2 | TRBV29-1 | TGCAGCGTTGATACTGGGCAGGGGCGCGGCTACACCTTC | CSVDTGQGRGYTF
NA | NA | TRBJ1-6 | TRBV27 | TGTGCCAGCAGTATGACCGTGAAGAGGGATTTTGGCCTCCACTTT | CASSMTVKRDFGLHF
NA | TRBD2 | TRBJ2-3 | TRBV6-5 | TGTGCCGTCCTAGCGGGGGGGCAGAGAGATACGCAGTATTTT | CAVLAGGQRDTQYF
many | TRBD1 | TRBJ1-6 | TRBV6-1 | TGTGCCAGCCTACGGGACAGTAATTCACCCCTCCACTTT | CASLRDSNSPLHF
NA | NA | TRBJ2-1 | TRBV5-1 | TGCGCCAGCAGCTTGAGGGGCGGGGAAAGGAATGAGCAGTTCTTC | CASSLRGGERNEQFF
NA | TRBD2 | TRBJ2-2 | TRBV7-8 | TGTGCCAGCAGCAATCCAAGTAGCGGGGCGAGCACCGGGGAGCTGTTTTTT | CASSNPSSGASTGELFF
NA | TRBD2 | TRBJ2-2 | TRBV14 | TGTGCCAGCAGGCCTAGCGGGGTTACCGGGGAGCTGTTTTTT | CASRPSGVTGELFF
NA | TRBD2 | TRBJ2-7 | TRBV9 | TGTGCCAGCAGCCCACGAGCGGGGCGCAACTCCTACGAGCAGTACTTC | CASSPRAGRNSYEQYF
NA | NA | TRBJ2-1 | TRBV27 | TGTGCCAGCAGTTTATTTCGGGGTGGCCGTGTCTACAATGAGCAGTTCTTC | CASSLFRGGRVYNEQFF
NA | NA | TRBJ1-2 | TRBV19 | TGTGCCAGTAGTATAGGGGGGCGCGACTATGGCTACACCTTC | CASSIGGRDYGYTF
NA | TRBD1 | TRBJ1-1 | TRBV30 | TGTGCCTGGAGTTCACCGGGACAGGGAGGAACTGAAGCTTTCTTT | CAWSSPGQGGTEAFF
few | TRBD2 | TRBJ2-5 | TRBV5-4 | TGTGCCAGCAGCCCAAGGCGGGTAGCGGGCCCAGAGACCCAGTACTTC | CASSPRRVAGPETQYF
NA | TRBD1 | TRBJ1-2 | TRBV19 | TGTGCCAGTAGTATAGATGGGGGGACAGGCCCTCCGAGGAGCTACACCTTC | CASSIDGGTGPPRSYTF
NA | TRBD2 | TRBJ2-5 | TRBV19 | TGTGCCAGTAGAACTAGCGGGTACCAAGAGACCCAGTACTTC | CASRTSGYQETQYF
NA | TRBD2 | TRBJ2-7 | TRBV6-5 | TGTGCCGCCGCGCGGGGGTTGGGCGAGCAGTACTTC | CAAARGLGEQYF
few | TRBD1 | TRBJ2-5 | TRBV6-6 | TGTGCCAGCAGCCGGGACAGTACAAAAGAGCAGTACTTC | CASSRDSTKEQYF
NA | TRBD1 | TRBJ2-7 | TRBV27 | TGTGCCAGCAGTCCACAGGGGGCGATGGTTGTGCAGTACTTC | CASSPQGAMVVQYF
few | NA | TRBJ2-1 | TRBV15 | TGTGCCACCAGCGCGGGCCGCGGGACGCAGTTCTTC | CATSAGRGTQFF